These 8 T cell receptor beta chains were all obtained from the same sample, sequenced in a study of tumor and adjacent non-tumor tissue in lung cancer. This sample's RNA came from whole unsorted tissue. More than 3 cm separated this lung sample from the edge of the tumor. A modified ARM-PCR protocol with three rounds of nested PCR amplified TCRbeta. TCRdb used MiXCR to reprocess the multiplex PCR reads, holding one entry per CDR3 protein. The sample records around 100,000 distinct CDR3 sequences, roughly two thirds being singletons. Material: distant non-tumor lung tissue. These receptors were collected from a man aged 25 to 45 with non-small cell lung cancer.

In the case of this clonotype: One junction end disagrees with the germline gene, perhaps due to a read error. The chain carries TRBV29-1 and TRBJ1-1; 9 bases match TRBD1. This CDR3 region has 15 residues. Germline V lookup: CDR1 SQVTM, CDR2 ANQGSEA. CDR3 DNA sequence: TGCAGCGTTCATCTCGGGGACAGGGAGAACGCTGAAGCTTTCTTT. Its protein product is CSVHLGDRENAEAFF.

As concerns this clonotype: The junction and the germline gene differ at one end; a read error may be behind it. V and J are TRBV11-3 and TRBJ2-5; D ambiguous. Germline V gives CDR1 SGHNT, CDR2 YENEEA. This CDR3 spans 12 amino acids. The DNA for the CDR3 is TGTGCCAGCAGTCCTATGGCAGAGGCCCAGTACTTC. Amino acids: CASSPMAEAQYF.

This clonotype was found a few times. The chain joins TRBV14 to TRBJ2-5; 12 positions match TRBD2. Germline trimming cut 3 bases from V and 1 base from J; bases unmatched to any gene: 6. The germline gives CDR1 SGHDN, CDR2 FVKESK. This CDR3 is 17 amino acids long. For the CDR3, the DNA is TGTGCCAGCAGCCACTTCCTAGCGGGGGGGCCCCAAGAGACCCAGTACTTC. It specifies CASSHFLAGGPQETQYF.

Concerning this clonotype itself: A junction end diverges from the germline sequence, so it may reflect a read error. V gene TRBV10-1 combines with J gene TRBJ2-3; 10 positions agree with TRBD2. CDR1 is WNHNN, CDR2 SYGVQD, per germline (reference sequence). The CDR3 totals 15 residues. CDR3 sequence reads: CATTASGRVADTQCF. CDR3 coding DNA: TGCGCCACCACCGCGAGCGGGAGGGTGGCAGATACGCAGTGTTTT.

J is TRBJ2-1 and V is TRBV11-2, with 9 bases matching TRBD2. Germline assignment: CDR1 SGHAT and CDR2 FQNNGV. The CDR3 runs to 14 residues. The trim removed 8 bases at V and 7 bases at J, leaving 9 bases unmatched. Here the CDR3 reads CASFIAGGNNEQFF. The CDR3, as DNA: TGTGCCAGCTTTATTGCGGGAGGGAATAATGAGCAGTTCTTC. Looking up the rest from reference TRBV11-2 and TRBJ2-1 gives the full variable domain: EAGVAQSPRYKIIEKRQSVAFWCNPISGHATLYWYQQILGQGPKLLIQFQNNGVVDDSQLPKDRFSAERLKGVDSTLKIQPAKLEDSAVYLCASFIAGGNNEQFFGPGTRLTVL.

The sample holds a few counts of this clonotype. J is TRBJ1-5 and V is TRBV24-1; 7 nucleotides line up with TRBD1. CDR3 length: 16 amino acids. Germline V gene lookup returns CDR1 KGHDR and CDR2 SFDVKD. Losses at the gene ends were 2 bases for V and 3 bases for J; bases not matched to a gene: 6. The CDR3 nucleotides read TGTGCCACCAGTGATTCATCAGGGGGGTACAATCAGCCCCAGCATTTT. Encoded protein: CATSDSSGGYNQPQHF.

Note on this clonotype: A read error is possible here, since a much larger clone lies one base away. The chain employs TRBV29-1 and TRBJ1-1; tentatively, D is TRBD1 (6 bases). CDR3 length equals 12 residues. The germline V gene has CDR1 SQVTM and CDR2 ANQGSEA. The ends were cut back, 7 bases at V and 4 bases at J, with 13 bases in the middle. Here the CDR3 reads CSDGGRGTEAFF. In nucleotides, the CDR3 is TGCAGCGATGGGGGGCGAGGCACTGAAGCTTTCTTT.

About this clonotype: The junction departs from germline at one end; a sequencing error may be responsible. This chain joins TRBV6-4 and TRBJ2-3; the match to TRBD2 covers 10 bases. This CDR3 is 15 amino acids long. In germline, CDR1 is MRHNA, CDR2 SNTAGT. In DNA form, the CDR3 reads TGTGCCAGCAGTGTGACTAGCGGGTCCACATATACGCAGTATTTT. This codes for CASSVTSGSTYTQYF.